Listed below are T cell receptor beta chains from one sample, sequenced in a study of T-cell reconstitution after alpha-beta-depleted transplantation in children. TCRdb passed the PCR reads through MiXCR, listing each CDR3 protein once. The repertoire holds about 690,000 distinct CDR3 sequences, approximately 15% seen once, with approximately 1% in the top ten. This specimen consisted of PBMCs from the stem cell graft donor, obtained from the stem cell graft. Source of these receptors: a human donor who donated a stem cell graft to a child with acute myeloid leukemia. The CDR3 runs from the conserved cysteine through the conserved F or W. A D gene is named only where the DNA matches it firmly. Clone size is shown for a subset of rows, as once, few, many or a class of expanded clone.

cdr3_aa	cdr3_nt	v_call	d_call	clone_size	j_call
CATSDFGLEQYF	TGTGCCACCAGTGATTTTGGGCTCGAGCAGTACTTC	TRBV24-1	.	many	TRBJ2-7
CASSRDRVSPGELFF	TGCGCCAGCAGCCGGGACAGGGTCTCACCCGGGGAGCTGTTTTTT	TRBV4-3	TRBD1	few	TRBJ2-2
CASSRQGKENEAFF	TGTGCCAGCAGCCGACAGGGTAAAGAAAATGAAGCTTTCTTT	TRBV7-9	TRBD1	.	TRBJ1-1
CASSARTDETEAFF	TGTGCCAGCAGTGCCCGGACAGACGAGACTGAAGCTTTCTTT	TRBV6-7	.	once	TRBJ1-1
CATSRGQGEGNTEAFF	TGTGCCACCAGTAGGGGACAGGGAGAGGGGAACACTGAAGCTTTCTTT	TRBV24-1	TRBD1	once	TRBJ1-1
CASSQVRGPNQPQHF	TGTGCCAGCAGCCAAGTCAGGGGGCCGAATCAGCCCCAGCATTTT	TRBV4-2	TRBD1	few	TRBJ1-5
CASSLQPGAPDTQYF	TGTGCCAGCAGTTTACAGCCGGGAGCCCCAGATACGCAGTATTTT	TRBV12-3/TRBV12-4	.	.	TRBJ2-3
CSARDAGKRGGEYF	TGCAGTGCTAGAGATGCTGGAAAGCGGGGGGGGGAGTATTTT	TRBV20-1	TRBD2	few	TRBJ2-3
CASSLGGTGGNYGYTF	TGTGCCAGCAGCCTAGGAGGGACAGGGGGCAACTATGGCTACACCTTC	TRBV7-2	TRBD1	.	TRBJ1-2
CASSYRRNGAQYF	TGTGCCAGCAGTTACCGGCGAAACGGGGCCCAGTACTTC	TRBV6-5	.	many	TRBJ2-5
CASSSGAKLFF	TGTGCCAGCAGTTCCGGAGCAAAACTGTTTTTT	TRBV6-5	.	few	TRBJ1-4
CSTIGQDTWGPQHF	TGCAGTACCATAGGACAGGACACTTGGGGGCCCCAGCATTTT	TRBV20-1	TRBD1	.	TRBJ1-5
CASSSSPGLAGWNEQFF	TGTGCCAGCAGTTCTTCACCCGGACTAGCGGGGTGGAATGAGCAGTTCTTC	TRBV6-5	TRBD2	.	TRBJ2-1
CAASSRWGQGRNEQFF	TGTGCCGCCAGCAGTCGATGGGGACAGGGGAGAAATGAGCAGTTCTTC	TRBV15	TRBD1	.	TRBJ2-1
CASSELGHPNTEAFF	TGTGCCAGCAGTGAGCTTGGACACCCGAACACTGAAGCTTTCTTT	TRBV2	.	few	TRBJ1-1
CASSYPQTPLGKNIQYF	TGTGCCAGCAGTTACCCCCAGACTCCCTTGGGCAAAAACATTCAGTACTTC	TRBV6-5	.	few	TRBJ2-4
CASSPGQVRPSYEQYF	TGTGCCAGCAGCCCCGGACAGGTTCGACCATCCTACGAGCAGTACTTC	TRBV7-3	TRBD1	few	TRBJ2-7
CSVARGLNTEAFF	TGCAGCGTTGCGCGCGGCCTCAACACTGAAGCTTTCTTT	TRBV29-1	.	many	TRBJ1-1
CASSYQGFHTDTQYF	TGTGCCAGCAGTTATCAGGGATTCCACACAGATACGCAGTATTTT	TRBV27	.	.	TRBJ2-3
CASSFDAVQETQYF	TGCGCCAGCAGCTTTGATGCAGTACAAGAGACCCAGTACTTC	TRBV5-1	.	many	TRBJ2-5
CASRYYPNYGYTF	TGTGCCAGCAGATACTATCCTAACTATGGCTACACCTTC	TRBV7-9	.	few	TRBJ1-2
CASSQQRTGTYEQYF	TGCGCCAGCAGCCAACAAAGGACAGGGACCTACGAGCAGTACTTC	TRBV4-3	TRBD1	many	TRBJ2-7
CASSSLGLNTGELFF	TGTGCCAGCAGCTCGCTAGGACTGAACACCGGGGAGCTGTTTTTT	TRBV7-2	.	few	TRBJ2-2
CASSLSGRGDTQYF	TGCGCCAGCAGCTTGTCAGGCCGGGGAGATACGCAGTATTTT	TRBV5-1	.	.	TRBJ2-3
CSARVWGQRRAF	TGCAGTGCTAGGGTCTGGGGCCAACGTAGGGCTTTC	TRBV20-1	.	.	TRBJ2-6
CASTTSGVHEQFF	TGTGCCAGCACCACTAGCGGGGTACATGAGCAGTTCTTC	TRBV12-3/TRBV12-4	TRBD2	many	TRBJ2-1
CSASRDRGIGYTF	TGCAGTGCTAGCCGGGACAGGGGGATTGGCTACACCTTC	TRBV20-1	TRBD1	many	TRBJ1-2
CASSFAGGGGTEAFF	TGTGCCAGCAGTTTCGCCGGCGGAGGTGGCACTGAAGCTTTCTTT	TRBV6-5	.	few	TRBJ1-1
CASSRATSGYNEQFF	TGTGCCAGCAGCCGCGCGACTAGCGGTTACAATGAGCAGTTCTTC	TRBV7-2	TRBD2	many	TRBJ2-1
CSAKGGRGNGEAFF	TGCAGTGCTAAAGGAGGACGGGGGAATGGTGAAGCTTTCTTT	TRBV20-1	.	many	TRBJ1-1
CSARDRGFEQYF	TGCAGTGCAAGGGACAGGGGATTCGAGCAGTACTTC	TRBV20-1	TRBD1	few	TRBJ2-7
CASNSLVGTDTQYF	TGTGCCAGCAACTCCCTCGTAGGCACAGATACGCAGTATTTT	TRBV7-2	.	many	TRBJ2-3
CATSRSRVAEQFF	TGTGCCACCAGCAGATCGCGGGTAGCTGAGCAGTTCTTC	TRBV15	.	many	TRBJ2-1
CSASFNSGNEQFF	TGCAGTGCTAGTTTTAACAGTGGCAATGAGCAGTTCTTC	TRBV20-1	.	many	TRBJ2-1
CSARDLGAVHPTNYGYTF	TGCAGTGCTAGAGATCTAGGGGCCGTGCACCCCACTAACTATGGCTACACCTTC	TRBV20-1	.	many	TRBJ1-2
CSAPEASGPYNEQFF	TGCAGTGCCCCCGAAGCGAGTGGCCCTTACAATGAGCAGTTCTTC	TRBV20-1	.	few	TRBJ2-1
CAWSPYPADTQYF	TGTGCCTGGAGTCCTTACCCTGCAGATACGCAGTATTTT	TRBV30	.	few	TRBJ2-3
CSAARDGNYGYTF	TGCAGTGCGGCTCGGGACGGTAACTATGGCTACACCTTC	TRBV20-1	.	many	TRBJ1-2
CSARDSYSGGRAQYF	TGCAGTGCTAGAGATTCGTATAGCGGGGGGAGGGCCCAGTACTTC	TRBV20-1	TRBD2	few	TRBJ2-5
CASSVGSAVLGTQYF	TGTGCCAGCAGCGTTGGATCGGCAGTTTTGGGAACGCAGTATTTT	TRBV25-1	.	few	TRBJ2-3
CASSHRGAYTGELFF	TGTGCCAGCAGTCACAGGGGCGCTTACACCGGGGAGCTGTTTTTT	TRBV6-2/TRBV6-3	TRBD1	.	TRBJ2-2
CATSETGLEKLFF	TGTGCCACCAGTGAAACGGGCCTCGAAAAACTGTTTTTT	TRBV24-1	.	few	TRBJ1-4
CASKTRQGDDEQFF	TGTGCCAGCAAAACAAGACAGGGGGACGATGAGCAGTTCTTC	TRBV7-9	TRBD1	.	TRBJ2-1
CSASRSGREKLFF	TGCAGTGCTAGTCGCTCAGGGAGGGAAAAACTGTTTTTT	TRBV20-1	.	many	TRBJ1-4
CSASHPVSGGIHEQYF	TGCAGTGCTAGTCACCCGGTTAGCGGGGGGATCCACGAGCAGTACTTC	TRBV20-1	TRBD2	many	TRBJ2-7
CASEGGAFPYEQYF	TGTGCCAGCGAGGGGGGGGCCTTCCCCTACGAGCAGTACTTC	TRBV28	.	.	TRBJ2-7
CASSSGQGRYNEQFF	TGTGCCAGCAGTTCCGGACAGGGACGCTACAATGAGCAGTTCTTC	TRBV6-5	TRBD1	.	TRBJ2-1
CASSLGDKARVTQYF	TGTGCCAGCAGCTTAGGGGACAAGGCTCGCGTGACCCAGTACTTC	TRBV7-8	.	many	TRBJ2-5
CASSLPIDRFRVDEQFF	TGTGCCAGCAGCTTACCGATCGACAGGTTTCGGGTGGATGAGCAGTTCTTC	TRBV11-1	.	many	TRBJ2-1
CASSISGAQETQYF	TGTGCCAGCAGTATCAGCGGGGCCCAAGAGACCCAGTACTTC	TRBV28	TRBD2	once	TRBJ2-5
CSARAGVVEQFF	TGCAGTGCTAGGGCGGGAGTGGTTGAGCAGTTCTTC	TRBV20-1	TRBD2	many	TRBJ2-1
CASSPTGVIGNTEAFF	TGTGCCAGCAGCCCGACAGGGGTTATCGGGAACACTGAAGCTTTCTTT	TRBV7-6	TRBD1	many	TRBJ1-1
CASSKGPQGNTEAFF	TGCGCCAGCAGTAAGGGCCCCCAGGGGAACACTGAAGCTTTCTTT	TRBV10-2	.	.	TRBJ1-1